This T cell receptor (beta chain) derives from a study of CD8+CD57+ T cells in acquired aplastic anemia. The CDR3 has 15 residues. The V and J ends lost 0 bases and 2 bases respectively, with 11 bases between them. Germline V gene data show CDR1 as SGHRS and CDR2 as YFSETQ. This clonotype was counted once. What it binds is unknown. Sequencing was done on patients that had shown CD8+CD57+ cell expansion by flow cytometry. Acquired aplastic anemia of severe grade affected all patients. Study observations and caveats: There were around 28 CD8+ CDR3 sequences that occurred in both patients and controls.

Genomic DNA acted as the template from which TCR beta VDJ combination and CDR3 sequence profiling were carried out. One entry per CDR3 protein results from TCRdb running MiXCR on the reads. The table includes 130,000 or so distinct CDR3 sequences, approximately 61% detected once. J is TRBJ2-5 and V is TRBV5-1; D ambiguous. The TCR was taken from a human donor with aplastic anemia. The sample consisted of sorted CD4+, CD8+, or CD8+CD57+ T cells (not recorded which) from PBMCs. CDR3 region: CASSLAPGNQETQYF. The DNA for the CDR3 is TGCGCCAGCAGCTTGGCCCCGGGCAATCAAGAGACCCAGTACTTC.